The rows below give T cell receptor beta chains drawn from one sample of a study of cytomegalovirus exposure and HLA in healthy donors. Some clones are missing from TCRdb's copy, which holds only in-frame ones; the method was immunoSEQ multiplex PCR. The sample includes 99,000 or so clones, about four fifths seen only once; the top ten take under 4%. The specimen sequenced was PBMCs. The receptor set was obtained from a female donor in good health and CMV-seropositive. Both conserved end residues are part of each CDR3. The D gene is left open where the match is weak. Size is stated for part of the rows, as once, few or many counts, or as a class when the clone is expanded.

d_gene	len	abundance	v_gene	j_gene	CDR3aa	CDR3nt
TRBD1	14	.	TRBV28	TRBJ1-2	CAGSGTGTGYGYPF	TGTGCCGGATCCGGGACAGGGACAGGATATGGCTACCCCTTC
.	14	.	TRBV29-1	TRBJ1-2	CSVEEGQPPYGYTF	TGCAGCGTTGAAGAGGGGCAGCCACCCTATGGCTACACCTTC
.	13	.	TRBV5-1	TRBJ2-5	CASSVGSQETQYF	TGCGCCAGCAGTGTTGGCAGCCAAGAGACCCAGTACTTC
TRBD1	15	.	TRBV10-3	TRBJ1-5	CAISGDRAGNQPQHF	TGTGCCATCAGTGGGGACAGGGCGGGCAATCAGCCCCAGCATTTT
TRBD1	17	few	TRBV27	TRBJ2-1	CASRDRVGTGSYNEQFF	TGTGCCAGCAGGGACAGGGTCGGCACCGGCTCCTACAATGAGCAGTTCTTC
TRBD1	15	.	TRBV6-5	TRBJ1-4	CASSYVGTDNEKLFF	TGTGCCAGCAGCTACGTTGGGACAGATAATGAAAAACTGTTTTTT
TRBD2	15	.	TRBV7-6	TRBJ2-3	CASSLTGGGTDTQYF	TGTGCCAGCAGCTTAACGGGCGGGGGGACAGATACGCAGTATTTT
.	15	.	TRBV5-1	TRBJ2-3	CASSLKGLGTDTQYF	TGCGCCAGCAGCTTGAAGGGGCTGGGCACAGATACGCAGTATTTT
TRBD1	12	.	TRBV5-8	TRBJ1-1	CASSYRGRGAFF	TGTGCCAGCAGCTACAGGGGTCGTGGGGCTTTCTTT
.	12	.	TRBV2	TRBJ1-1	CASSGVRSEAFF	TGTGCCAGCAGTGGGGTCCGGAGTGAAGCTTTCTTT
.	15	.	TRBV5-4	TRBJ1-1	CASSLDRQSFTEAFF	TGTGCCAGCAGCTTGGATCGACAGTCGTTTACTGAAGCTTTCTTT
.	11	.	TRBV12-5	TRBJ1-6	CASGEDSPLHF	TGTGCTAGTGGGGAGGATTCACCCCTCCACTTT
TRBD1	19	once	TRBV5-1	TRBJ2-2	CASSFTGTGGNGITGELFF	TGCGCCAGCAGCTTCACCGGGACAGGGGGCAATGGTATCACCGGGGAGCTGTTTTTT
.	11	.	TRBV6-5	TRBJ2-7	CASIHSYEQYF	TGTGCCAGCATTCACTCCTACGAGCAGTACTTC
TRBD1	13	few	TRBV13	TRBJ1-2	CASSPGTAYGYTF	TGTGCCAGCAGCCCTGGGACAGCCTATGGCTACACCTTC
.	15	.	TRBV30	TRBJ1-2	CAWSVNLGQRYGYTF	TGTGCCTGGAGTGTGAACTTGGGACAAAGATATGGCTACACCTTC
TRBD1	15	.	TRBV19	TRBJ1-2	CASSIRDRGYYGYTF	TGTGCCAGTAGTATCCGGGACAGGGGTTATTATGGCTACACCTTC
TRBD2	12	.	TRBV2	TRBJ2-7	CASTRAGSEQYF	TGTGCCAGCACCAGAGCGGGATCCGAGCAGTACTTC
TRBD2	18	.	TRBV7-9	TRBJ2-1	CASSDPGLAGSVYNEQFF	TGTGCCAGCAGTGACCCGGGACTAGCGGGATCCGTCTACAATGAGCAGTTCTTC
TRBD1	16	.	TRBV19	TRBJ1-1	CASSTGTGGLNTEAFF	TGTGCCAGTAGTACCGGGACAGGGGGCTTGAACACTGAAGCTTTCTTT
.	15	.	TRBV4-1	TRBJ1-2	CASSQDEGGNYGYTF	TGCGCCAGCAGCCAAGATGAGGGGGGGAACTATGGCTACACCTTC
.	14	.	TRBV18	TRBJ1-1	CASSPGGLYTEAFF	TGTGCCAGCTCACCAGGAGGGTTGTACACTGAAGCTTTCTTT
.	15	.	TRBV29-1	TRBJ1-2	CSVELNRQLSYGYTF	TGCAGCGTTGAACTGAACAGGCAATTAAGCTATGGCTACACCTTC
.	15	.	TRBV6-5	TRBJ1-2	CASSPRGGAVYGYTF	TGTGCCAGCAGTCCCCGCGGGGGGGCTGTCTATGGCTACACCTTC
.	13	.	TRBV5-6	TRBJ1-1	CASSLGHLGGAFF	TGTGCCAGCAGCTTGGGGCACCTTGGCGGAGCTTTCTTT
.	13	.	TRBV18	TRBJ1-4	CASSPPGREKLFF	TGTGCCAGCTCACCACCGGGCAGGGAAAAACTGTTTTTT
.	13	.	TRBV10-2	TRBJ1-2	CASSETRVYGYTF	TGCGCCAGCAGTGAAACCAGGGTCTATGGCTACACCTTC
TRBD2	15	.	TRBV6-5	TRBJ2-7	CASSYPTSGGYEQYF	TGTGCCAGCAGTTACCCGACTAGCGGGGGCTACGAGCAGTACTTC
.	15	.	TRBV15	TRBJ2-7	CATSRASDSIREQYF	TGTGCCACCAGCAGGGCCTCGGACAGTATTCGCGAGCAGTACTTC
TRBD1	15	.	TRBV27	TRBJ2-7	CASSLYGTGTHEQYF	TGTGCCAGCAGTTTATACGGGACAGGTACGCACGAGCAGTACTTC
.	13	.	TRBV6-4	TRBJ1-3	CASSLHLGNTIYF	TGTGCCAGCAGTTTACACCTTGGAAACACCATATATTTT
.	12	.	TRBV5-4	TRBJ1-1	CASSLDRCEAFF	TGTGCCAGCAGCTTGGACAGGTGTGAAGCTTTCTTT
TRBD1	17	.	TRBV4-1	TRBJ1-3	CASSQDWTGGTGNTIYF	TGCGCCAGCAGCCAAGATTGGACAGGGGGTACTGGAAACACCATATATTTT
.	14	few	TRBV19	TRBJ1-5	CASSKPDRLQPQHF	TGTGCCAGTAGTAAACCCGACAGGCTACAGCCCCAGCATTTT
TRBD2	16	.	TRBV4-1	TRBJ2-1	CASSQDHSGGYNEQFF	TGCGCCAGCAGCCAAGATCATAGCGGGGGTTACAATGAGCAGTTCTTC
TRBD1	16	.	TRBV4-1	TRBJ2-2	CASSQDIQGYVGELFF	TGCGCCAGCAGCCAAGATATACAGGGGTACGTCGGGGAGCTGTTTTTT
.	14	.	TRBV27	TRBJ1-2	CASSHYSEGYGYPF	TGTGCCAGCAGTCATTATTCGGAGGGTTATGGCTACCCCTTC
.	17	.	TRBV4-1	TRBJ2-3	CASSQEPASGSWDTQYF	TGCGCCAGCAGCCAAGAACCCGCCAGCGGGTCTTGGGATACGCAGTATTTT
TRBD2	16	.	TRBV19	TRBJ2-7	CASSIGLAGATYEQYF	TGTGCCAGTAGTATAGGACTAGCGGGAGCAACCTACGAGCAGTACTTC
TRBD1	15	once	TRBV13	TRBJ2-3	CASSNRDRTTDTQYF	TGTGCCAGCAGCAACCGGGACAGGACCACAGATACGCAGTATTTT
.	13	few	TRBV2	TRBJ1-1	CASTWGGNTEAFF	TGTGCCAGCACCTGGGGGGGAAACACTGAAGCTTTCTTT
TRBD1	16	few	TRBV10-3	TRBJ2-1	CAISDSGTGVYNEQFF	TGTGCCATCAGTGACTCCGGGACAGGGGTCTACAATGAGCAGTTCTTC
.	16	.	TRBV14	TRBJ2-7	CASSRLSGAISYEQYF	TGTGCCAGCAGCCGACTATCAGGGGCCATCTCCTACGAGCAGTACTTC
.	12	once	TRBV6-5	TRBJ2-7	CASSYSGGEQYF	TGTGCCAGCAGTTACTCGGGGGGCGAGCAGTACTTC
.	14	.	TRBV19	TRBJ1-2	CASSPGLSNYGYTF	TGTGCCAGTAGTCCGGGACTATCCAACTATGGCTACACCTTC
.	13	once	TRBV4-1	TRBJ2-1	CASSQGLYNEQFF	TGCGCCAGCAGCCAGGGACTTTACAATGAGCAGTTCTTC
.	15	.	TRBV7-9	TRBJ1-6	CASSTGTSNNSPLHF	TGTGCCAGCAGCACCGGGACTTCTAATAATTCACCCCTCCACTTT
.	15	.	TRBV6-1	TRBJ2-7	CASSAIAETVYEQYF	TGTGCCAGCAGCGCGATAGCGGAAACCGTCTACGAGCAGTACTTC
.	13	.	TRBV27	TRBJ2-7	CASSLSGLREQYF	TGTGCCAGCAGTTTATCGGGCTTACGCGAGCAGTACTTC
TRBD1	15	.	TRBV18	TRBJ1-2	CASSPPGTGGEGYTF	TGTGCCAGCTCACCACCGGGTACAGGGGGTGAAGGCTACACCTTC
TRBD2	16	.	TRBV10-3	TRBJ2-1	CAISSYTSGGYNEQFF	TGTGCCATCAGCTCTTACACTAGCGGGGGCTACAATGAGCAGTTCTTC
TRBD1	11	.	TRBV5-6	TRBJ1-1	CASSETGEAFF	TGTGCCAGCAGCGAGACAGGGGAAGCTTTCTTT
TRBD1	16	.	TRBV18	TRBJ1-1	CASSLTGVSSNTEAFF	TGTGCCAGCTCACTAACAGGGGTCTCTTCAAACACTGAAGCTTTCTTT
TRBD1	15	.	TRBV5-6	TRBJ2-5	CASSLAGTALETQYF	TGTGCCAGCAGCTTGGCAGGGACAGCATTAGAGACCCAGTACTTC
.	15	few	TRBV4-1	TRBJ2-1	CASSQLPSSYNEQFF	TGCGCCAGCAGCCAACTCCCGAGCTCCTACAATGAGCAGTTCTTC